This T cell receptor beta chain was retrieved from a study of T cell responses to AZD1222 COVID-19 vaccine. Measured with immunoSEQ multiplex PCR; TCRdb has only the in-frame clones, and not every one. Of some 130,000 clones in the sample, just over 90% were seen once. Overall study findings and caveats: Seropositive status at baseline applied to only six AZD1222 recipients. Per reports, nearly half of all spike-specific TCRs target regions that are unmutated in variants. Among vaccine-associated CD4 TCRs, coverage spanned spike, with dominance at 160-218 and 743-854.

With regard to this clone: The antigen is not known.

The source was peripheral blood, collected 28 days after the second AZD1222 dose. The receptor was derived from an adult who received the AZD1222 COVID-19 vaccine.

CDR3 region: CASSPGTIYGYTF. CDR3 coding DNA: TGTGCCAGTAGCCCCGGGACGATCTATGGCTACACCTTC. The chain joins TRBV19 to TRBJ1-2; D is possibly TRBD1 (5 bases). Looked up from germline, CDR1 is LNHDA and CDR2 is SQIVND (reference sequence). Trimming stripped 6 bases from V and 4 bases from J, with 12 bases between. The CDR3 runs 13 residues.